The sequence of this T cell receptor beta chain was determined in a study of T cell clonotyping in hematopoietic cell transplantation. Overall study findings and caveats: CD4 and CD8 repertoire contributions could not be separated without sorting. Pathologically expanded recipient clonotypes increased progressively from day 30 to day 180 as diversity fell. At the given depth, recipient repertoires were over 95% de novo clonotypes.

A single count supports this clone. Its matching antigen is unknown. CDR1 MNHNS and CDR2 SASEGT come from the germline V gene. The CDR3 is 14 amino acids. V gave up 1 base and J gave up 8 bases, with 12 bases separating them. Blood collection times were about day -28 and days 30, 100, 180 posttransplant. Generated by immunoSEQ multiplex PCR, the TCRdb table keeps only in-frame clones and is missing some. The table includes some 5,100 clones, 75% to 85% detected once. This sequence was found in a male patient aged 45-60 years who had an allogeneic stem cell transplant from an unrelated donor, so the T cells may come from the graft donor. Some clones in this sample may be carry-over from other donors' samples. V usage is TRBV6-1 and J usage is TRBJ1-3; D not certain. Specimen: PBMCs, collected 100 days after allogeneic stem cell transplant. The CDR3 reads CASSEGLGSDTIYF. Written as DNA, the CDR3 is TGTGCCAGCAGTGAAGGGCTGGGGTCAGACACCATATATTTT.